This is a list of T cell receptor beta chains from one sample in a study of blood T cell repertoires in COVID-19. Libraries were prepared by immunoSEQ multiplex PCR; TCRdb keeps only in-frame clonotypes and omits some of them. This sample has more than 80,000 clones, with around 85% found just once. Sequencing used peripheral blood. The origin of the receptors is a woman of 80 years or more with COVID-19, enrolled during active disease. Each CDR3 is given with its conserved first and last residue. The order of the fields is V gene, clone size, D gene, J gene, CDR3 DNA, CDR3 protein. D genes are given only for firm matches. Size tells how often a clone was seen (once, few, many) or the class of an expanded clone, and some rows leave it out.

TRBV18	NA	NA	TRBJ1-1	TGTGCCAGCTACCCTTTCGAACCGGGGTTGGACACTGAAGCTTTCTTT	CASYPFEPGLDTEAFF
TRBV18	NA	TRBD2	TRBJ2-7	TGTGCCAGCTCACCAAAAATAGCGGGGTCCTACGAGCAGTACTTC	CASSPKIAGSYEQYF
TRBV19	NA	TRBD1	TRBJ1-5	TGTGCCAGTAGTATGGGGCAAGGACAGGGTTTGCTCAATCAGCCCCAGCATTTT	CASSMGQGQGLLNQPQHF
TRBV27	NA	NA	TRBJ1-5	TGTGCCAGCAGTTTGAGGAGGGGTGGACAGCCCCAGCATTTT	CASSLRRGGQPQHF
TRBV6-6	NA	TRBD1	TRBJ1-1	TGTGCCAGCAGGTCAGGGGGATCCACTGAAGCTTTCTTT	CASRSGGSTEAFF
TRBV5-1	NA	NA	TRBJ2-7	TGCGCCAGCAGCCCCAGCGGTTACTCCTACGAGCAGTACTTC	CASSPSGYSYEQYF
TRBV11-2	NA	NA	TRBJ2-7	TGTGCCAGCAGCTTAGTGGTAGCGGAGGGTGAGCAGTACTTC	CASSLVVAEGEQYF
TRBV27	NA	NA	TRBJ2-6	TGTGCCAGCAGCCAGATTTCTGGGGCCAACGTCCTGACTTTC	CASSQISGANVLTF
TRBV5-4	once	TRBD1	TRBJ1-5	TGTGCCAGCAGTCTACAGGGGGTCAGCCAGCCCCAGCATTTT	CASSLQGVSQPQHF
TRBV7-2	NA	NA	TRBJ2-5	TGTGCCAGCAGCTTTTCCCGGGAGACCCAGTACTTC	CASSFSRETQYF
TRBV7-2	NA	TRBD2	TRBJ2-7	TGTGCCAGCAGGGCAGCGGGAGTGTCCTACGAGCAGTACTTC	CASRAAGVSYEQYF
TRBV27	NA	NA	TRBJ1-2	TGTGCCAGCAGTTTGGACCCGCCAGGGCAGTCGACCTATGGCTACACCTTC	CASSLDPPGQSTYGYTF
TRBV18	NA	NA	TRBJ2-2	TGTGCCAGCTCACCGTTAGAACAGTATAACACCGGGGAGCTGTTTTTT	CASSPLEQYNTGELFF
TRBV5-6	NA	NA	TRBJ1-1	TGTGCCAGCAGCTTTCGGGGAGTTGGGTTTAGCACTGAAGCTTTCTTT	CASSFRGVGFSTEAFF
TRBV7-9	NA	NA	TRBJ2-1	TGTGCCAGCAGCTTGCGGGACTCCTACAATGAGCAGTTCTTC	CASSLRDSYNEQFF
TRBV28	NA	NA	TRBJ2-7	TGTGCCAGCAGTTTTCTTGGGGCGGCCTACGAGCAGTACTTC	CASSFLGAAYEQYF
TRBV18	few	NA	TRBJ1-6	TGTGCCAGCTCACCCCGGGACTGGGGGGATTCACCCCTCCACTTT	CASSPRDWGDSPLHF
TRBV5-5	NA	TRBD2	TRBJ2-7	TGTGCCAGCAGCTCGGGACTAGCGAACTCCTACGAGCAGTACTTC	CASSSGLANSYEQYF
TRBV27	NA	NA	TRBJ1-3	TGTGCCAGCAGCCGGACTGCGGAATATGGAAACACCATATATTTT	CASSRTAEYGNTIYF
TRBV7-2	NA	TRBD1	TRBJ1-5	TGTGCCAGCAGCACCCGGGACAGAAGCAATCAGCCCCAGCATTTT	CASSTRDRSNQPQHF
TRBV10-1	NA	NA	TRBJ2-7	TGCGCCAGCAGCCCCGGGGTTCAGGCTCCCGAGCAGTACTTC	CASSPGVQAPEQYF
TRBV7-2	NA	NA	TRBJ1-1	TGTGCCAGCAGCTTAGCGACGGGTGAAGCTTTCTTT	CASSLATGEAFF
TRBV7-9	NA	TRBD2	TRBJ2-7	TGTGCCAGCAGCTTAGGGTTTAGCGGGAGGTTGGTCGAGCAGTACTTC	CASSLGFSGRLVEQYF
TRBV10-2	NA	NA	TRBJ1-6	TGCGCCAGCAGTGAGCAGGGCGAGAATTCACCCCTCCACTTT	CASSEQGENSPLHF
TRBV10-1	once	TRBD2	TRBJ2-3	TGCGCCAGCAGCAGAGCGGGAGTGATCGATACGCAGTATTTT	CASSRAGVIDTQYF
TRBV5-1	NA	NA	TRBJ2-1	TGCGCCAGCAGTTACGTAGCGTCTGCTGAGCAGTTCTTC	CASSYVASAEQFF
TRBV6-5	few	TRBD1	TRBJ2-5	TGTGCCAGCAGTCGGGACAGGGTCGAGACCCAGTACTTC	CASSRDRVETQYF
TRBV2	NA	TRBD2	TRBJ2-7	TGTGCCAGCAGCAGCGGGAGGCCTCCCTACGAGCAGTACTTC	CASSSGRPPYEQYF
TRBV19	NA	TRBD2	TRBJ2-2	TGTGCCAGTAGTATGACTAGCGGATTGAACACCGGGGAGCTGTTTTTT	CASSMTSGLNTGELFF
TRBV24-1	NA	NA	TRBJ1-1	TGTGCCACCAGCCGAGGGGGTCACACTGAAGCTTTCTTT	CATSRGGHTEAFF
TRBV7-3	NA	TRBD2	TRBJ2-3	TGTGCCAGCAGCCAACTAGCGGGGACAGATACGCAGTATTTT	CASSQLAGTDTQYF
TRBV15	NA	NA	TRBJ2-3	TGTGCCACCAGCAGAGATAAATGGACTAGCACAGATACGCAGTATTTT	CATSRDKWTSTDTQYF
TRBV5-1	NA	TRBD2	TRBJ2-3	TGCGCCAGCGGACTAGCGGGGGGCACAGATACGCAGTATTTT	CASGLAGGTDTQYF
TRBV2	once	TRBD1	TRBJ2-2	TGTGCCAGCTCGGGACAGCACACCGGGGAGCTGTTTTTT	CASSGQHTGELFF
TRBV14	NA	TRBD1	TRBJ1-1	TGTGCCAGCAGCAGACAGGGGAACACTGAAGCTTTCTTT	CASSRQGNTEAFF
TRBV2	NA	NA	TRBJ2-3	TGTGCCAGCCGTTCCCGGGGGTTCACAGATACGCAGTATTTT	CASRSRGFTDTQYF
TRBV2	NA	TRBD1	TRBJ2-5	TGTGCCAGCAGTGGACAGGGTCTGGGGCAGACCCAGTACTTC	CASSGQGLGQTQYF
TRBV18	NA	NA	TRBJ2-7	TGTGCCAGCTCAAGACGGCAGGGATTCGCCTACGAGCAGTACTTC	CASSRRQGFAYEQYF
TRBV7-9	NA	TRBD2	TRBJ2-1	TGTGCCAGCCCGAGCGGCAATAGCGGGAGATCGGGTGAGCAGTTCTTC	CASPSGNSGRSGEQFF
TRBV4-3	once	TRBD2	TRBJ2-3	TGCGCCAGCAGCCGAGAACTAGCGGGGGTCACAGATACGCAGTATTTT	CASSRELAGVTDTQYF
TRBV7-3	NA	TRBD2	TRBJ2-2	TGTGCCAGCAGCTTAAAAGCGGGGGGCACCGGGGAGCTGTTTTTT	CASSLKAGGTGELFF
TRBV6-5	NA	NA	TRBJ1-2	TGTGCCAGCAGCGGGGTCCGAACTTTCTATGGCTACACCTTC	CASSGVRTFYGYTF
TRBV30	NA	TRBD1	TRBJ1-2	TGTGCCTGGAGTATCCGACAGGGCTATGGCTACACCTTC	CAWSIRQGYGYTF
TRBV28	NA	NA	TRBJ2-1	TGTGCCAGCAGTTTATGGGCAAGTGGGGGCCCCTACAATGAGCAGTTCTTC	CASSLWASGGPYNEQFF
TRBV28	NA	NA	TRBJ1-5	TGTGCCAGCAGTTTATACGGACACTCGACGAATCAGCCCCAGCATTTT	CASSLYGHSTNQPQHF
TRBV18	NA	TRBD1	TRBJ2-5	TGTGCCAGCTCACCACTTGACGGACAGGGGGAGACCCAGTACTTC	CASSPLDGQGETQYF
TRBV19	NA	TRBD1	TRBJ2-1	TGTGCCAGTAGACGTCGGGGACAGGGAGTCAATGAGCAGTTCTTC	CASRRRGQGVNEQFF
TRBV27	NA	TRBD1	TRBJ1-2	TGTGCCAGCAGTCCGCGGGACAGGACGTATGGCTACACCTTC	CASSPRDRTYGYTF
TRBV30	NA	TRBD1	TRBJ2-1	TGTGCCTGGAGTCCCTGGACAGGAAGCTCCTACAATGAGCAGTTCTTC	CAWSPWTGSSYNEQFF
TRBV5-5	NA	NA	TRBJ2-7	TGTGCCAGCAGCTTCACGGTATCAGGGGAGCAGTACTTC	CASSFTVSGEQYF
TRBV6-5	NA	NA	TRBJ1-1	TGTGCCAGCAGTTACCGGGGGAGGGGGACTGAAGCTTTCTTT	CASSYRGRGTEAFF
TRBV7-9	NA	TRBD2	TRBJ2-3	TGTGCCAGCAACTCCGGGACTAACACAGATACGCAGTATTTT	CASNSGTNTDTQYF
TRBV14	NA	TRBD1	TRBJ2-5	TGTGCCAGCAGCCAAGATCGATCCAGGGGGCTCGAGACCCAGTACTTC	CASSQDRSRGLETQYF
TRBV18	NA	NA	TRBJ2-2	TGTGCCAGCTCACCTATGTGGAGACTAGGGAACACCGGGGAGCTGTTTTTT	CASSPMWRLGNTGELFF